This entry lists 15 T cell receptor beta chains sequenced from one sample in a study of OX40 agonist ivuxolimab in advanced cancers. Only in-frame clones appear in the TCRdb table, and some are missing; sequencing was by immunoSEQ multiplex PCR. The sample shows 65,000 to 85,000 clones, 65% to 90% of them seen only once. This material consisted of CD4+ or CD8+ T cells sorted from blood, taken in a trial of the OX40 agonist ivuxolimab. The receptors come from an adult with an advanced solid tumor such as melanoma, head and neck, liver or kidney cancer.

This rearrangement joins TRBV9 to TRBJ2-3; D ambiguous. Germline V gene sequence: CDR1 SGDLS, CDR2 YYNGEE. The CDR3 has 14 amino acids. V shed 0 bases and J shed 2 bases, with 7 bases lying between them. Written as DNA, the CDR3 is TGTGCCAGCAGCGTAGATCAGCTCACAGATACGCAGTATTTT. It yields the protein CASSVDQLTDTQYF.

This sequence joins TRBV2 and TRBJ1-2, with a weak D call TRBD1 (5 bases). V was shortened by 5 bases and J by 0 bases, with 13 bases between the two germline ends. Germline loops: CDR1 SNHLY, CDR2 FYNNEI. The CDR3 totals 15 residues. CDR3 sequence: CASSRNQGPNYGYTF. The DNA for the CDR3 is TGTGCCAGCAGTCGGAATCAGGGTCCTAACTATGGCTACACCTTC.

The gene calls are TRBV7-9 and TRBJ1-6; 10 positions match TRBD1. Germline V lookup: CDR1 SEHNR, CDR2 FQNEAQ (reference sequence). The length of the CDR3 is 14 residues. V lost 4 bases, J lost 11 bases, and 5 bases stayed unmatched. The CDR3 DNA reads as TGTGCCAGCAGCTCGAGCGACAGGGGGCCACCCCTCCACTTT. Its protein is CASSSSDRGPPLHF.

As for this clone: Different DNA sequences within this sample yield the same CDR3. The chain is built from TRBV7-2 and TRBJ1-3; D is uncertain. Trimming removed 1 base from V and 0 bases from J, with 13 bases in between. The CDR3 is 17 amino acids. CDR1 is SGHTA and CDR2 is FQGNSA in the germline V gene. The CDR3 loop is CASSLGGGQSSGNTIYF. DNA of the CDR3: TGTGCCAGCAGCTTAGGGGGAGGCCAAAGCTCTGGAAACACCATATATTTT.

V and J are TRBV4-3 and TRBJ1-2; no firm D call. This CDR3 is 13 amino acids long. Germline values: CDR1 LGHNA, CDR2 YSLEER. V was pared by 3 bases and J by 2 bases, with 7 bases between. CDR3: CASSHPDNYGYTF. The CDR3 DNA reads TGCGCCAGCAGCCATCCCGACAACTATGGCTACACCTTC.

V usage is TRBV7-9 and J usage is TRBJ1-3; D possibly corresponds to TRBD1 (6 bases). V lost 5 bases to trimming and J lost 4 bases, with 24 bases between them. The V gene's germline CDR1 is SEHNR and CDR2 FQNEAQ (reference sequence). The CDR3 consists of 18 residues. CDR3 loop: CASSPRGAGRGSGNTIYF. The CDR3 bases are TGTGCCAGCAGCCCAAGGGGGGCAGGCCGTGGATCAGGAAACACCATATATTTT.

This clone was seen just once. The chain combines TRBV11-2 with TRBJ1-4; no definite D call. CDR1 is SGHAT and CDR2 is FQNNGV in the germline V gene. CDR3 size: 13 residues. Trimming took 2 bases from V and 8 from J, leaving 9 bases between them. The CDR3 DNA reads as TGTGCCAGCAGCTTAACCCTCCGGGAAAAACTGTTTTTT. Protein product: CASSLTLREKLFF. The whole variable domain, filled in from reference TRBV11-2 and TRBJ1-4, reads EAGVAQSPRYKIIEKRQSVAFWCNPISGHATLYWYQQILGQGPKLLIQFQNNGVVDDSQLPKDRFSAERLKGVDSTLKIQPAKLEDSAVYLCASSLTLREKLFFGSGTQLSVL.

The chain couples TRBV5-4 to TRBJ1-6; D unclear. The CDR3 spans 16 residues. V was pared by 2 bases and J by 0 bases, with 9 bases between. CDR1 is SGHNT and CDR2 is YYREEE in the germline V gene (reference sequence). CDR3 residues: CASSFLSHSYNSPLHF. In DNA form, the CDR3 reads TGTGCCAGCAGCTTCCTCAGCCACTCCTATAATTCACCCCTCCACTTT.

V is TRBV7-3 and J is TRBJ2-1; TRBD2 is a possible D gene (7 bases). Per the germline V gene, CDR1 is SGHTA and CDR2 is FQGTGA. Between the trimmed V and J ends, which lost 5 bases and 0 bases, there was a span of 20 bases. The CDR3 totals 18 residues. The CDR3 nucleotides read TGTGCCAGCAGCCCCGTCGGGGGAGGGGGTCGCTCCTACAATGAGCAGTTCTTC. Its protein is CASSPVGGGGRSYNEQFF.

This clone was detected once. This chain uses TRBV11-3 with TRBJ2-1; D is ambiguous. The CDR3 is 14 residues long. Germline V gene sequence: CDR1 SGHNT, CDR2 YENEEA. V was cut by 4 bases and J by 8 bases, with 15 bases left in between. The CDR3 DNA sequence: TGTGCCAGCAGCTCCAATGGCGGAAGACATGAGCAGTTCTTC. Translating it yields CASSSNGGRHEQFF.

DNA of the CDR3: TGTGCCAGCATGGACGGACAGGTCTACGAGCAGTACTTC. Protein sequence: CASMDGQVYEQYF. The chain carries TRBV6-5 and TRBJ2-7; 7 bases are a match to TRBD1. The CDR3 runs to 13 residues. V lost 7 bases, J lost 3 bases, and 6 bases stayed unmatched. The V gene's germline CDR1 is MNHEY and CDR2 SVGAGI.

This clone was detected once. The chain couples TRBV10-2 to TRBJ1-5; D unclear. Germline V gene sequence: CDR1 WSHSY, CDR2 SAAADI. The CDR3 has 12 residues. V was shortened by 4 bases and J by 7 bases, with 8 bases between the two germline ends. CDR3 sequence reads: CASSAQGQPQHF. DNA for the CDR3: TGCGCCAGCAGTGCACAAGGCCAGCCCCAGCATTTT.

This chain uses TRBV14 with TRBJ2-1; TRBD1 or TRBD2 may be the D gene (5 bases each). The V end was cut by 0 bases, the J end by 2 bases, with 14 bases between. CDR3 length: 17 amino acids. Germline-derived CDR1 and CDR2 are SGHDN and FVKESK. The CDR3 sequence is CASSQDGRGGPYNEQFF. As DNA, the CDR3 is TGTGCCAGCAGCCAAGATGGTCGGGGCGGGCCCTACAATGAGCAGTTCTTC.

This chain links TRBV5-6 with TRBJ1-5; D perhaps matches TRBD1 (5 bases). V lost 0 bases to trimming and J lost 5 bases, with 15 bases between them. Germline V lookup: CDR1 SGHDT, CDR2 YYEEEE. This CDR3 spans 16 amino acids. CDR3 nucleotides: TGTGCCAGCAGCTTGGGAGCGGGGGACGAGGATCAGCCCCAGCATTTT. Protein product: CASSLGAGDEDQPQHF.

This clone occurred a few times. The gene calls are TRBV11-1 and TRBJ2-2; 8 bases map to TRBD2. The CDR3 runs to 18 residues. Germline values: CDR1 SGHAT, CDR2 FQDESV (reference sequence). Losses at the gene ends were 1 base for V and 2 bases for J; bases not matched to a gene: 9. CDR3 nucleotides: TGTGCCAGCAGCTTAGACGGGGGAGCGGGGGTTAACACCGGGGAGCTGTTTTTT. Encoded protein: CASSLDGGAGVNTGELFF. Filled out from reference TRBV11-1 and TRBJ2-2, the complete variable domain reads EAEVAQSPRYKITEKSQAVAFWCDPISGHATLYWYRQILGQGPELLVQFQDESVVDDSQLPKDRFSAERLKGVDSTLKIQPAELGDSAMYLCASSLDGGAGVNTGELFFGEGSRLTVL.